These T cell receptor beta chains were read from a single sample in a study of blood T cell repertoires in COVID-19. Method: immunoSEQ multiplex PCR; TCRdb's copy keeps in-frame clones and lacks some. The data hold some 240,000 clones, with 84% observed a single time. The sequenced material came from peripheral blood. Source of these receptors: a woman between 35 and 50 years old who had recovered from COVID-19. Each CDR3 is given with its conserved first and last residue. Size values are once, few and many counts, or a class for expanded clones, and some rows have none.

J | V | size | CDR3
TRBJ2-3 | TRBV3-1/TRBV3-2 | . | CASSQDPGGGLDTQYF
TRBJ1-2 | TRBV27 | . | CASSRDRRYGYTF
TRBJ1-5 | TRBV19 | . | CASSRRTGESNQPQHF
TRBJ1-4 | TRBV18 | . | CASSPFRVATGPTNEKLFF
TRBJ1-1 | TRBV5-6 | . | CASSYGDEGLAFF
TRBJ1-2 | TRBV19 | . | CASNDGQGVRGYTF
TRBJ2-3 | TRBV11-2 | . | CASSLAGGRDTQYF
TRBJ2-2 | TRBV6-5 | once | CASSYRGRVNTGELFF
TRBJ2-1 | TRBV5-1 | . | CASSLVAGGRNEQFF
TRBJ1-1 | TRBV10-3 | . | CAISGGQAKNTEAFF
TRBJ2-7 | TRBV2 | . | CASTVNRSPYEQYF
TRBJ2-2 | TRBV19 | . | CASRDRATGELFF
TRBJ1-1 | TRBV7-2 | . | CASSLAHVAPNTEAFF
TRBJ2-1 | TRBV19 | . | CASSKGVARNEQFF
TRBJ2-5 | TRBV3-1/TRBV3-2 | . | CASSQGASGGETQYF
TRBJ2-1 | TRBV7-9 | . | CASRLSGGFYNEQFF
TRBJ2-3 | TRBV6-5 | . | CASTGTSGDTQYF
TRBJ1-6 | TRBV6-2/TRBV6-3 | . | CASSYGPGDSPLHF
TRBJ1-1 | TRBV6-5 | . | CASSSAGGTGGTEAFF
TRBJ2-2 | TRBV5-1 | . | CASSPGDRGGSGELFF
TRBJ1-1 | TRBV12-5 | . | CASAWERGTEAFF
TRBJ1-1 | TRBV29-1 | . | CSVNRVEAFF
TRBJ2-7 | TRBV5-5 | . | CASSLAGQGPYEQYF
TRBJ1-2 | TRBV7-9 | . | CASSLHAANYGYTF
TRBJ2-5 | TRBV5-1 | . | CASSLGQGARGETQYF
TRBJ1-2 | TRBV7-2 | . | CASRTAKPEGYTF
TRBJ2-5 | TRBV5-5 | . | CASSPSDERGAKETQYF
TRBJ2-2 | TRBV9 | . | CASSRDSGTGELFF
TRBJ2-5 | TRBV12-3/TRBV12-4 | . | CASSGGETQYF
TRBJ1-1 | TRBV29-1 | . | CSVNGQVNTEAFF
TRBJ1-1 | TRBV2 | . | CASRARVLNTEAFF
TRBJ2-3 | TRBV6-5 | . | CASSYFGGEDTQYF
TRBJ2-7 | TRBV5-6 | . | CASSLASEQYF
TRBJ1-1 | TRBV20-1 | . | CSASKQGLVFF
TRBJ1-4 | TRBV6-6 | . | CASRTSGGSEKLFF
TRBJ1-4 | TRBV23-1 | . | CASEPGQGTEKLFF
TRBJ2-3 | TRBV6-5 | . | CASSHKRGGRDTQYF
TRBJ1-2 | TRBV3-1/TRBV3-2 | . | CASSHKFKRQGAGGYTF
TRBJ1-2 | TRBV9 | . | CASSVGPHGTGENYGYTF
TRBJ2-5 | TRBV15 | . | CATSGFRDRGHQETQYF
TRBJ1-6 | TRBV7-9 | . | CASSLGQGGSPLHF
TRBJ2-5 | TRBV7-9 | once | CASTQQGVQETQYF
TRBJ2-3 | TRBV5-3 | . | CARSLDRADTQYF
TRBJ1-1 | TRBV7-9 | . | CASSLIQGRAFF
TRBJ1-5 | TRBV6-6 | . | CASRGGPYSNQPQHF
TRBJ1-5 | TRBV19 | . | CASSIHNGQQPQHF
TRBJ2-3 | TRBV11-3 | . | CASSLFGGGVDTQYF
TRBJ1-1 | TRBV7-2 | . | CASSLNTDTEAFF
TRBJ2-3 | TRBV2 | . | CATQALINTDTQYF
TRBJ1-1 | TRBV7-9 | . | CASSLRGLGKGTEAFF
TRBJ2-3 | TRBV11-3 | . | CASRVGVGGSTDTQYF
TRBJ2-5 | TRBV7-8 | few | CASSLGQQETQYF
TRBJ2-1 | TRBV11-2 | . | CASSLDLEDEQFF
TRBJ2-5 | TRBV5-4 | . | CASSSQGGETQYF
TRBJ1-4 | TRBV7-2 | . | CASSVLQGTNEKLFF
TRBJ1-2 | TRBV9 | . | CASSVDPGGSYGYTF
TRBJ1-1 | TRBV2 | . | CASLFRGLGTEAFF
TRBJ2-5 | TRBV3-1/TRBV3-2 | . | CASSPADRATQETQYF
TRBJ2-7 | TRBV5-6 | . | CASSLAGIYEQYF